One and the same sample provided the 27 T cell receptor beta chains below, sequenced in a study of shared clonotypes between healthy human individuals. CD8 cells regarded as naive lacked CD45RO, were positively chosen for CCR7, and omitted terminally differentiated effector memory CD45RA+ cells. Libraries were prepared by immunoSEQ multiplex PCR; TCRdb keeps only in-frame clonotypes and omits some of them. The sample holds about 2.2 million clones, 93% seen once. Material: naive CD8+ T cells from PBMCs. The origin of the receptors is a man younger than 30 in good health. Some clones in this sample may be carry-over from other donors' samples.

V and J are TRBV7-6 and TRBJ2-7; D gene ambiguous. This CDR3 is built from 13 residues. Germline V gives CDR1 SGHVS, CDR2 FNYEAQ. V lost 2 bases to trimming and J lost 9 bases, with 14 bases between them. CDR3 in DNA: TGTGCCAGCAGCTTATTGGTTTTGGATGCGCAGTACTTC. Translation gives CASSLLVLDAQYF.

This sequence joins TRBV25-1 and TRBJ2-1; D remains ambiguous. Germline values: CDR1 MGHDK, CDR2 SYGVNS. The CDR3 extends over 17 amino acids. Trimming stripped 2 bases from V and 0 bases from J, with 14 bases between. CDR3 coding DNA: TGTGCCAGCAGTGAAAAGGGTGTGAGTTACTCCTACAATGAGCAGTTCTTC. Translated, it gives CASSEKGVSYSYNEQFF. Full variable domain (remainder filled in from reference TRBV25-1 and TRBJ2-1): EADIYQTPRYLVIGTGKKITLECSQTMGHDKMYWYQQDPGMELHLIHYSYGVNSTEKGDLSSESTVSRIRTEHFPLTLESARPSHTSQYLCASSEKGVSYSYNEQFFGPGTRLTVL.

The V gene is TRBV11-2, the J gene TRBJ2-7; D is perhaps TRBD2 (6 bases). The CDR3 has 15 amino acids. V lost 5 bases and J lost 0, with 14 bases in between. Per germline, CDR1 SGHAT and CDR2 FQNNGV. The CDR3, as DNA: TGTGCCAGCAGCACGGGACTCTTCCTCTCCTACGAGCAGTACTTC. Translation: CASSTGLFLSYEQYF.

The chain carries TRBV12-5 and TRBJ1-1; D remains ambiguous. Germline V gene lookup returns CDR1 LGHNT and CDR2 FRNRAP. V lost 3 bases and J 7 bases, leaving 9 bases between the germline ends. CDR3 length: 12 amino acids. The CDR3 loop reads CASGLGQLEAFF. The CDR3, as DNA: TGTGCTAGTGGTTTAGGGCAACTTGAAGCTTTCTTT.

The genes are TRBV7-9 and TRBJ2-5; a possible D gene is TRBD1 (6 bases). The length of the CDR3 is 13 residues. Trimming shortened V by 5 bases and J by 0 bases, and 7 bases separated the two germline ends. Germline values: CDR1 SEHNR, CDR2 FQNEAQ (reference sequence). CDR3 nucleotide sequence: TGTGCCAGCAGCCGGGACAACCAAGAGACCCAGTACTTC. It translates to CASSRDNQETQYF. Full variable domain (rest looked up from reference TRBV7-9 and TRBJ2-5): DTGVSQNPRHKITKRGQNVTFRCDPISEHNRLYWYRQTLGQGPEFLTYFQNEAQLEKSRLLSDRFSAERPKGSFSTLEIQRTEQGDSAMYLCASSRDNQETQYFGPGTRLLVL.

The chain uses TRBV7-9 and TRBJ1-2; D is undetermined. V was pared by 4 bases and J by 6 bases, with 15 bases between. From germline, CDR1 is SEHNR and CDR2 FQNEAQ (reference sequence). The CDR3 extends over 14 amino acids. The CDR3 loop is CASSSPFRADGYTF. In nucleotides, the CDR3 is TGTGCCAGCAGCTCACCCTTCCGGGCGGATGGCTACACCTTC. Using reference TRBV7-9 and TRBJ1-2 for the parts outside the CDR3, the full variable domain is DTGVSQNPRHKITKRGQNVTFRCDPISEHNRLYWYRQTLGQGPEFLTYFQNEAQLEKSRLLSDRFSAERPKGSFSTLEIQRTEQGDSAMYLCASSSPFRADGYTFGSGTRLTVV.

This chain links TRBV15 with TRBJ2-3, with no clear D. Trimming left V 0 bases short and J 4 bases short, with 11 bases between. Germline assignment: CDR1 LNHNV and CDR2 YYDKDF (reference sequence). The CDR3 totals 15 residues. The CDR3 region has the DNA TGTGCCACCAGCAGAGATGCATCGGTGTCAGATACGCAGTATTTT. Its translation is CATSRDASVSDTQYF. The full variable domain, its missing parts supplied by reference TRBV15 and TRBJ2-3, is DAMVIQNPRYQVTQFGKPVTLSCSQTLNHNVMYWYQQKSSQAPKLLFHYYDKDFNNEADTPDNFQSRRPNTSFCFLDIRSPGLGDTAMYLCATSRDASVSDTQYFGPGTRLTVL.

The V call is TRBV28, the J call TRBJ2-1; 9 bases fit TRBD1. Trimming cost V 5 bases and J 4 bases; bases outside gene matches: 6. CDR3 length: 15 residues. From germline, CDR1 is MDHEN and CDR2 SYDVKM. Here the CDR3 DNA reads TGTGCCAGCAGTGGCCGGGACAGGGAGTACAATGAGCAGTTCTTC. Amino acid sequence: CASSGRDREYNEQFF.

V is TRBV11-2 and J is TRBJ1-3; D gene ambiguous. Trimming took off 5 bases at V and 2 bases at J, with 19 bases between the two ends. CDR1 SGHAT and CDR2 FQNNGV come from the germline V gene. This CDR3 has 17 amino acids. CDR3 protein: CASSELLTRRTGNTIYF. The DNA of the CDR3 is TGTGCCAGCAGCGAGCTCCTAACCAGAAGGACTGGAAACACCATATATTTT.

The chain couples TRBV29-1 to TRBJ1-1; TRBD1 is a possible D gene (6 bases). This CDR3 has 15 residues. The V and J ends lost 6 bases and 4 bases respectively, with 21 bases between them. Germline V gives CDR1 SQVTM, CDR2 ANQGSEA. CDR3 nucleotides: TGCAGCGTCCGAGGGGGGGCAGGCTGGGGCACTGAAGCTTTCTTT. It specifies CSVRGGAGWGTEAFF. Full variable domain (remainder filled in from reference TRBV29-1 and TRBJ1-1): SAVISQKPSRDICQRGTSLTIQCQVDSQVTMMFWYRQQPGQSLTLIATANQGSEATYESGFVIDKFPISRPNLTFSTLTVSNMSPEDSSIYLCSVRGGAGWGTEAFFGQGTRLTVV.

The V gene is TRBV28, the J gene TRBJ2-7, with D perhaps given as TRBD1 or TRBD2 (5 bases each). V lost 6 bases and J 5 bases, leaving 17 bases between the germline ends. CDR3 size: 14 residues. The germline V gene encodes CDR1 MDHEN and CDR2 SYDVKM. CDR3 DNA: TGTGCCAGCAGGTCGGATGGGACGGCAAACGAGCAGTACTTC. Its protein product is CASRSDGTANEQYF.

This clone was seen a single time. The gene calls are TRBV19 and TRBJ2-7, with 12 bases lining up with TRBD2. Germline CDR1 and CDR2: LNHDA and SQIVND (reference sequence). The J segment lost 2 bases and the V segment lost 0 bases, leaving 8 bases of the junction unmatched. The CDR3 contains 18 residues. CDR3 coding DNA: TGTGCCAGTAGTATAGATTGGACTAGCGGGACCCTGCCCTACGAGCAGTACTTC. Amino acids: CASSIDWTSGTLPYEQYF. Complete variable domain (other parts from reference TRBV19 and TRBJ2-7): DGGITQSPKYLFRKEGQNVTLSCEQNLNHDAMYWYRQDPGQGLRLIYYSQIVNDFQKGDIAEGYSVSREKKESFPLTVTSAQKNPTAFYLCASSIDWTSGTLPYEQYFGPGTRLTVT.

This sequence joins TRBV6-5 and TRBJ2-1; D is uncertain. The CDR3 has 13 amino acids. V lost 2 bases and J 4 bases, leaving 6 bases between the germline ends. Looked up from germline, CDR1 is MNHEY and CDR2 is SVGAGI. The CDR3 loop is CASSYNGYNEQFF. CDR3 bases: TGTGCCAGCAGTTACAATGGTTACAATGAGCAGTTCTTC.

The chain combines TRBV6-5 with TRBJ2-1; 8 nucleotides align to TRBD2. This CDR3 is 16 amino acids long. The germline V gene encodes CDR1 MNHEY and CDR2 SVGAGI. Trimming removed 2 bases from V and 8 bases from J; junction bases left unmatched: 11. The DNA for the CDR3 is TGTGCCAGCAGTTACCAATCGGCGGGAGGTTGGGATGAGCAGTTCTTC. Translating it yields CASSYQSAGGWDEQFF.

In regard to this clone: Other DNA sequences in the sample encode the same CDR3. The J gene is TRBJ1-3, the V gene TRBV4-1; no definite D call. Between the trimmed V and J ends, which lost 0 bases and 1 base, there was a span of 7 bases. CDR1 and CDR2 (germline): MGHRA, YSYEKL. This CDR3 contains 15 residues. The CDR3 here is CASSQDPASGNTIYF. In DNA form, the CDR3 reads TGCGCCAGCAGCCAAGATCCCGCGTCTGGAAACACCATATATTTT.

The chain couples TRBV7-3 to TRBJ1-1, with D unclear. Germline CDR1 SGHTA, CDR2 FQGTGA. Trimming cost V 4 bases and J 2 bases, with 5 bases left between them. The CDR3 length is 12 residues. The CDR3 region has the DNA TGTGCCAGCAGCTCGAGAAACACTGAAGCTTTCTTT. This encodes CASSSRNTEAFF. The full variable domain, with the rest looked up from reference TRBV7-3 and TRBJ1-1, is GAGVSQTPSNKVTEKGKYVELRCDPISGHTALYWYRQSLGQGPEFLIYFQGTGAADDSGLPNDRFFAVRPEGSVSTLKIQRTERGDSAVYLCASSSRNTEAFFGQGTRLTVV.

DNA for the CDR3: TGCGCCAGCAGCCAGATACTAGCGGGAACTTCGAACACCGGGGAGCTGTTTTTT. Its protein product is CASSQILAGTSNTGELFF. The rearrangement uses TRBV4-1 and TRBJ2-2; 10 nucleotides match TRBD2. The junction had 7 bases not matched to a gene; V was cut back by 3 bases and J by 0 bases. CDR3 length: 18 residues. Per germline, CDR1 MGHRA and CDR2 YSYEKL.

The V call is TRBV6-5, the J call TRBJ2-2, with TRBD2 matching over 8 bases. CDR3 size: 16 residues. The germline V gene encodes CDR1 MNHEY and CDR2 SVGAGI. The V segment lost 2 bases and the J segment 7 bases; nucleotides outside the gene matches: 9. The CDR3 protein is CASSYVGLGGIGELFF. The CDR3 DNA is TGTGCCAGCAGTTACGTGGGACTAGGAGGAATCGGGGAGCTGTTTTTT.

The chain combines TRBV27 with TRBJ2-7, with TRBD1 matching over 8 bases. The CDR3 length is 16 residues. Germline assignment: CDR1 MNHEY and CDR2 SMNVEV (reference sequence). V dropped 6 bases and J dropped 0; count of bases not matched to a gene: 10. The CDR3 nucleotides read TGTGCCAGCAGCCAATCAACGGGACAGGTCTCCTACGAGCAGTACTTC. Translated, it gives CASSQSTGQVSYEQYF.

The rearrangement uses TRBV14 and TRBJ1-2; D is unresolved. CDR1 SGHDN and CDR2 FVKESK come from the germline V gene. CDR3 length: 13 amino acids. Trimming cost V 2 bases and J 0 bases, with 4 bases left between them. The chain's CDR3 is CASSQISNYGYTF. CDR3 nucleotides: TGTGCCAGCAGCCAAATCTCTAACTATGGCTACACCTTC.

This clone was picked up a small number of times. The rearrangement links TRBV28 to TRBJ1-1; possibly TRBD1 for D (5 bases). CDR3 length: 14 amino acids. V dropped 1 base and J dropped 8 bases, with 14 bases sitting between them. The germline CDR1 and CDR2 sequences are MDHEN and SYDVKM. For the CDR3, the DNA is TGTGCCAGCAGTTTATACCTCATGGGGGGAGAAGCTTTCTTT. Translation gives CASSLYLMGGEAFF.

This rearrangement joins TRBV4-3 to TRBJ2-7, with 9 bases matching TRBD1. Germline V gene sequence: CDR1 LGHNA, CDR2 YSLEER. The V gene end was trimmed by 0 bases and the J gene end by 4 bases; junction bases not matched to a gene: 4. The CDR3 covers 15 residues. The CDR3 DNA reads TGCGCCAGCAGCCAAGATCGGACAGGGGTTTACGAGCAGTACTTC. The encoded protein is CASSQDRTGVYEQYF.

The chain links TRBV29-1 to TRBJ2-3; D is uncertain. CDR1 and CDR2 from the germline V gene are SQVTM and ANQGSEA. This CDR3 comprises 13 residues. With 6 bases removed from V and 4 bases from J, the gap between germline ends came to 14 bases. The CDR3 DNA sequence: TGCAGCGTCTGTGAGTTCAGCTCAGATACGCAGTATTTT. Translation gives CSVCEFSSDTQYF.

This sequence joins TRBV29-1 and TRBJ2-5, with 13 bases fitting TRBD2. V trimming: 7 bases; J trimming: 5 bases; junction bases outside the gene matches: 7. Germline-derived CDR1 and CDR2 are SQVTM and ANQGSEA. CDR3 length equals 14 residues. The CDR3 coding sequence is TGCAGCGCAAGGACTAGCGGGAGCGGGGAGACCCAGTACTTC. Its protein product is CSARTSGSGETQYF.

Worth noting for this clone: Other DNA sequences in the same sample also yield this CDR3. The chain couples TRBV9 to TRBJ2-7, with D tentatively TRBD1 or TRBD2 (5 bases each). The V end lost 0 bases, the J end lost 3 bases, and 10 bases lay between the germline ends. The CDR3 is 14 amino acids. Germline-derived CDR1 and CDR2 are SGDLS and YYNGEE. For the CDR3, the DNA is TGTGCCAGCAGCGTAGGATCAGGGAGCTACGAGCAGTACTTC. It codes for CASSVGSGSYEQYF. The entire variable domain, with the rest obtained from reference TRBV9 and TRBJ2-7, is as follows: DSGVTQTPKHLITATGQRVTLRCSPRSGDLSVYWYQQSLDQGLQFLIQYYNGEERAKGNILERFSAQQFPDLHSELNLSSLELGDSALYFCASSVGSGSYEQYFGPGTRLTVT.

This sequence joins TRBV23-1 and TRBJ2-1; perhaps TRBD2 as D (6 bases). TRBV23-1 is reported as an ORF; its role is uncertain. This CDR3 has 16 amino acids. The V end was cut by 0 bases, the J end by 7 bases, with 16 bases between. The CDR3 is CASSQSERLARNEQFF. DNA of the CDR3: TGCGCCAGCAGTCAATCGGAACGTCTAGCGCGGAATGAGCAGTTCTTC.

The chain couples TRBV27 to TRBJ2-1; no definite D call. The length of the CDR3 is 16 residues. Trimming stripped 10 bases from V and 0 bases from J, with 19 bases between. CDR1 and CDR2 (germline): MNHEY, SMNVEV (reference sequence). CDR3 in amino acids: CATGWSGLNSYNEQFF. The CDR3 DNA is TGTGCCACCGGATGGTCCGGCCTAAACTCCTACAATGAGCAGTTCTTC.